Below, one T cell receptor beta chain is given with its context. The read gets to within 3 residues of the CDR3 end, and the germline J gene fills in the rest. This sample is part of a study of T cells in women clearing cervical HPV infection. The overall study: No precancer developed; the control's incident HPV16 infection cleared within 12 months. HLA type stays a possible confounder, typing being limited. Case blood was drawn when the lesion was first found; control blood after infection became undetectable.

Trimming took 2 bases from V and 8 from J, leaving 18 bases between them. The CDR3 extends over 16 amino acids. The germline V gene has CDR1 MGHRA and CDR2 YSYEKL. Profiling relied on immunoSEQ multiplex PCR, and the TCRdb table lists in-frame clones only, not all of them. This table holds 31,000 or so clones. This receptor was identified in a woman between 18 and 75 years old with a cervical HPV16 infection that either progressed to CIN3+ or cleared (not recorded which). The V gene is TRBV4-1, the J gene TRBJ1-4; D perhaps matches TRBD1 (6 bases). Sequenced sample: blood buffy coat. The sequenced CDR3 bases are TGCGCCAGCAGCCAATCCTCTGGGGGCGTGGAGGAAAAA. Protein: CASSQSSGGVEEK. In full, the CDR3 is CASSQSSGGVEEKLFF.